Below are 13 T cell receptor beta chains sequenced from a single sample in a study of cytotoxic CD8 clonotypes in ibrutinib-treated CLL. Assay: immunoSEQ multiplex PCR; the TCRdb copy retains only in-frame clones and omits some. The data show thousands of clones, roughly three quarters seen once. Source: PBMCs, taken before ibrutinib treatment. These receptors all come from a human donor with chronic lymphocytic leukemia.

This chain links TRBV19 with TRBJ2-1; D call uncertain. V lost 5 bases to trimming and J lost 7 bases, with 6 bases between them. This CDR3 has 11 residues. Germline V CDR1 and CDR2: LNHDA, SQIVND (reference sequence). CDR3 loop: CASSAINEQFF. DNA for the CDR3: TGTGCCAGTAGTGCGATTAATGAGCAGTTCTTC.

V is TRBV5-1 and J is TRBJ2-7, with 9 bases matching TRBD1. The V gene end was trimmed by 0 bases and the J gene end by 2 bases; junction bases not matched to a gene: 9. CDR3 length: 17 amino acids. Per the germline V gene, CDR1 is SGHRS and CDR2 is YFSETQ. CDR3 bases: TGCGCCAGCAGCTTGGCCCCGGCCGGGACAGGGCCCTACGAGCAGTACTTC. It translates to CASSLAPAGTGPYEQYF. The variable domain in full, completed from reference TRBV5-1 and TRBJ2-7, reads KAGVTQTPRYLIKTRGQQVTLSCSPISGHRSVSWYQQTPGQGLQFLFEYFSETQRNKGNFPGRFSGRQFSNSRSEMNVSTLELGDSALYLCASSLAPAGTGPYEQYFGPGTRLTVT.

Concerning this clone itself: One junction end disagrees with the germline gene, perhaps due to a read error. The V gene is TRBV7-2, the J gene TRBJ2-6; the D is unclear. CDR1 is SGHTA and CDR2 is FQGNSA in the germline V gene. CDR3 length equals 15 residues. The CDR3 loop reads CASTLQSSGANVLTF. The CDR3 nucleotides read TGTGCCAGCACCTTACAGAGCTCTGGGGCCAACGTCCTGACTTTC.

CDR3 sequence reads: CSGGHMNTEAFF. In DNA, the CDR3 is TGCAGCGGTGGACACATGAACACTGAAGCTTTCTTT. The J gene is TRBJ1-1, the V gene TRBV29-1, with D possibly matching TRBD1 (5 bases). Trimming took 7 bases from V and 0 from J, leaving 9 bases between them. The V gene's germline CDR1 is SQVTM and CDR2 ANQGSEA. This CDR3 is 12 amino acids long.

V gene TRBV7-3 combines with J gene TRBJ2-1; 7 bases agree with TRBD1. The CDR3 sequence is 15 residues long. J gave up 5 bases and V 3 bases, and 7 bases lay outside the gene matches. CDR1 and CDR2 (germline): SGHTA, FQGTGA. The CDR3 sequence is CASSLWDSPNNEQFF. In DNA, the CDR3 is TGTGCCAGCAGCTTGTGGGACAGCCCTAACAATGAGCAGTTCTTC.

This clone appeared once. V usage is TRBV28 and J usage is TRBJ1-2, with D uncertain. Germline V gene sequence: CDR1 MDHEN, CDR2 SYDVKM. There are 13 residues in the CDR3. Trimming took off 5 bases at V and 5 bases at J, with 12 bases between the two ends. CDR3 DNA: TGTGCCAGCAGTCTGAGCCTTGGTTATGGCTACACCTTC. It translates to CASSLSLGYGYTF.

J is TRBJ2-2 and V is TRBV18, with D tentatively TRBD1 or TRBD2 (6 bases each). Germline V gives CDR1 KGHSH, CDR2 LQKENI. V lost 3 bases to trimming and J lost 3 bases, with 8 bases between them. The CDR3 contains 14 residues. CDR3 DNA: TGTGCCAGCTCACCTGGGGGGCACACCGGGGAGCTGTTTTTT. Translation: CASSPGGHTGELFF.

The chain combines TRBV27 with TRBJ2-1; no definite D call. Germline V gene data show CDR1 as MNHEY and CDR2 as SMNVEV (reference sequence). With 0 bases removed from V and 6 bases from J, the gap between germline ends came to 12 bases. This CDR3 is built from 15 residues. The CDR3 nucleotides are TGTGCCAGCAGTTTATCGTTGGAGTGGAGCAATGAGCAGTTCTTC. Protein product: CASSLSLEWSNEQFF.

This clone was observed a single time. This chain joins TRBV9 and TRBJ2-1; TRBD2 aligns across 13 bases. Trimming cost V 4 bases and J 10 bases; bases outside gene matches: 8. The CDR3 runs to 15 residues. CDR1 is SGDLS, CDR2 YYNGEE, per germline. CDR3 region: CASSLGLAGPREQFF. In nucleotides, the CDR3 is TGTGCCAGCAGCCTGGGACTAGCGGGGCCCAGGGAGCAGTTCTTC.

The chain employs TRBV18 and TRBJ1-1, with D unclear. Germline CDR1 reads KGHSH; CDR2 reads LQKENI. Deletions cut 0 bases from V and 4 bases from J, with 15 bases between. The CDR3 sequence is 16 residues long. The DNA of the CDR3 is TGTGCCAGCTCACCACCGACGGGGTACAGTCCCACTGAAGCTTTCTTT. Amino acids: CASSPPTGYSPTEAFF.

The V gene is TRBV12-5, the J gene TRBJ2-6; a weak D match, TRBD1 (5 bases). The germline CDR1 and CDR2 sequences are LGHNT and FRNRAP. The V end was cut by 5 bases, the J end by 5 bases, with 13 bases between. The CDR3 spans 15 residues. DNA of the CDR3: TGTGCTAGTGGTGCAGGACAAAGTCGGGCCAACGTCCTGACTTTC. Translating it yields CASGAGQSRANVLTF.

This clone was seen more than once but under ten times. The chain links TRBV11-3 to TRBJ2-7; D is undetermined. The length of the CDR3 is 13 residues. Trimming left V 3 bases short and J 0 bases short, with 6 bases between. Germline V gene data show CDR1 as SGHNT and CDR2 as YENEEA. CDR3 sequence: CASSFQSSYEQYF. In DNA form, the CDR3 reads TGTGCCAGCAGCTTCCAGAGCTCCTACGAGCAGTACTTC. Drawing the rest from reference TRBV11-3 and TRBJ2-7, the complete variable domain is EAGVVQSPRYKIIEKKQPVAFWCNPISGHNTLYWYLQNLGQGPELLIRYENEEAVDDSQLPKDRFSAERLKGVDSTLKIQPAELGDSAVYLCASSFQSSYEQYFGPGTRLTVT.

The V gene is TRBV18, the J gene TRBJ1-2; D gene ambiguous. The germline V and J ends were trimmed by 6 bases and 3 bases, with 20 bases remaining between them. The CDR3 totals 16 residues. From germline, CDR1 is KGHSH and CDR2 LQKENI. As DNA, the CDR3 is TGTGCCAGCTCTCCTATAGGAGCATCTGGGGACTATGGCTACACCTTC. Amino acid sequence: CASSPIGASGDYGYTF.